This T cell receptor beta chain was documented in a study of CD8+ T cells in alopecia areata. Findings and caveats of the study: With patients, TCR sharing proved less clear than in mice, a difference possibly related to HLA. Compared with normal scalp, lesional scalp had higher clonality and more expanded CD8+ clones.

RNA extraction was followed by reverse transcription into cDNA, which acted as the sequencing template. Libraries were prepared by immunoSEQ multiplex PCR; TCRdb keeps only in-frame clonotypes and omits some of them. The table shows approximately 99,000 clones, with under 60% occurring only once. Worth noting for this clone: The target antigen is unknown.

Lesional scalp tissue (obtained by punch biopsy) and peripheral blood were collected from alopecia areata patients. It was from PBMCs that CD4+ and CD8+ T cells were sorted. The CDR3 sequence is 12 residues long. V lost 2 bases and J lost 7; bases outside the gene matches: 4. Germline values: CDR1 GTSNPN, CDR2 SVGIG (reference sequence). Sequences were obtained from NKG2D-low CD8+ T cells sorted from blood. The gene calls are TRBV30 and TRBJ2-7, with 8 bases aligning to TRBD2. The receptor's source is a human donor with alopecia areata. The CDR3 region is CAWSSSGKEQYF. Here the CDR3 DNA reads TGTGCCTGGAGTAGTAGCGGGAAAGAGCAGTACTTC.